This TCR beta chain was sequenced during a study of blood T cell repertoires in COVID-19. Study-level background: Researchers got acute and convalescent COVID-19 samples from the United States, Italy and Spain. Sample material is recorded as cDNA or gDNA derived from T cells, B-cell-depleted T cells, or PBMCs.

Original handling: Estimates of nucleated cell counts were drawn from the amplification of reference gene primers. Clones were read by immunoSEQ multiplex PCR, and TCRdb kept only the in-frame ones, dropping some. V and J calls and clone size are those listed in that table; D and trimming were worked out from the DNA. The data hold tens of thousands of clones, with about four fifths observed a single time. This CDR3 spans 14 amino acids. CDR1 is SGHNT and CDR2 is YENEEA in the germline V gene. After removal of 3 bases from V and 3 bases from J, the junction contained 1 base not matched to a gene. This clonotype was obtained from a man aged 65 to 85 with acute or convalescent COVID-19. V is TRBV11-3 and J is TRBJ2-7; 11 bases match TRBD1. Sequencing was carried out using peripheral blood. CDR3 in amino acids: CASSLGTGGYEQYF. Written as DNA, the CDR3 is TGTGCCAGCAGCTTGGGGACAGGGGGCTACGAGCAGTACTTC.